This T cell receptor (beta chain) originates from a study of glioma-infiltrating T cells after dendritic cell vaccination. Study information: Treatment, given 2003 to 2012, was autologous tumor lysate-pulsed dendritic cell vaccination.

General study points: Only a small number of patients had complete blood and tumor samples.

Input was approximately 2.2 ug genomic DNA, or all available if less. Here immunoSEQ multiplex PCR was the method, and the copy in TCRdb shows in-frame clones only, minus some. The table lists around 97,000 clones, roughly 81% of them singletons, with approximately 12% in the top ten. The CDR3 is 14 residues long. Germline V lookup: CDR1 SGHVS, CDR2 FQNEAQ. V shed 5 bases and J shed 2 bases, with 9 bases lying between them. Worth noting for this clone: Its antigen is not known. This is likely an artifact of a read error, given a far larger clone one base away.

The chain recombines TRBV7-8 with TRBJ1-4, with D maybe TRBD1 (6 bases). The sequencing used blood, collected before dendritic cell vaccination. The sequence was obtained from a human donor with glioblastoma. CDR3 DNA sequence: TGTGCCAGCAGCGGGGGCAGCACTAATGAAAAACTGTTTTTT. Amino acids: CASSGGSTNEKLFF.